This T cell receptor beta chain was recorded in a study of blood T cell repertoires in COVID-19. Trimming left V 1 base short and J 6 bases short, with 13 bases between. CDR3 size: 14 residues. Per the germline V gene, CDR1 is MDHEN and CDR2 is SYDVKM. Clones were sequenced by immunoSEQ multiplex PCR, and TCRdb holds only the in-frame ones, with some missing. The sample consists of some 98,000 clones, about 80% of them appearing once. Sequences were obtained from peripheral blood. The sequence was collected from a human donor in a cohort sampled during active COVID-19. The chain uses TRBV28 and TRBJ2-7; no reliable D call. The CDR3, as DNA: TGTGCCAGCAGTTTATATACCTCCCCGGGCGAGCAGTACTTC. Translating it yields CASSLYTSPGEQYF.